The T cell receptor beta chain described here comes from a study of spatial heterogeneity in lung cancer. The length of the CDR3 is 13 residues. Trimming at V came to 5 bases and at J to 6 bases, leaving 2 bases not matched to a gene. Germline CDR1 reads SEHNR; CDR2 reads FQNEAQ (reference sequence). The time point here: sample taken at primary tumor resection. Patients with untreated early-stage non-small cell lung cancer, numbering 72, were the donors. The authors sequenced whole RNA from tumor, nontumor lung or frozen PBMC without sorting. The presence of a unique molecular identifier marked each TCR cDNA molecule. TCRdb re-derived calls from the 5' RACE reads in MiXCR, one entry per CDR3 protein. Of tens of thousands of distinct CDR3 sequences in the sample, approximately 7.2% were seen once.

The material sequenced was PBMCs, taken at surgery. J is TRBJ1-2 and V is TRBV7-9; TRBD1 agrees at 11 bases. The receptor comes from a female donor with early-stage non-small cell lung cancer. This chain's CDR3 is CASSQDRGHGYTF. Here the CDR3 DNA reads TGTGCCAGCAGCCAGGACAGGGGGCATGGCTACACCTTC.